This entry lists 30 T cell receptor beta chains sequenced from one sample in a study of graft-versus-host responses after intestinal transplantation. Repertoires were generated with immunoSEQ multiplex PCR, while TCRdb's copy carries only in-frame clones and drops some. This table has over 100,000 clones, approximately 92% appearing once. The antigens for these receptors are not known. Sequencing used unstimulated CD4+ T cells sorted from spleen or lymph node cells, obtained before intestinal transplant. The receptors shown here come from a human donor who received an intestinal transplant.

This rearrangement joins TRBV11-2 to TRBJ2-5; 9 bases align to TRBD1. This CDR3 has 16 residues. Per the germline V gene, CDR1 is SGHAT and CDR2 is FQNNGV. Trimming removed 1 base from V and 6 bases from J; junction bases left unmatched: 9. In nucleotides, the CDR3 is TGTGCCAGCAGCTTAGGGGACAGGGTTTCTCGGAAGACCCAGTACTTC. It translates to CASSLGDRVSRKTQYF.

The chain uses TRBV28 and TRBJ1-2; 8 bases agree with TRBD1. This CDR3 region has 15 residues. J lost 2 bases, V lost 4 bases, and 6 bases had no gene match. The germline V gene has CDR1 MDHEN and CDR2 SYDVKM. Here the CDR3 reads CASSSTGEGNYGYTF. CDR3 DNA sequence: TGTGCCAGCAGTTCGACAGGGGAGGGGAACTATGGCTACACCTTC.

On this clone: The sample carries other DNA sequences with the same CDR3. This sequence joins TRBV6-5 and TRBJ2-1; D perhaps matches TRBD2 (7 bases). Germline-derived CDR1 and CDR2 are MNHEY and SVGAGI. The CDR3 extends over 15 amino acids. V shed 2 bases and J shed 4 bases, with 12 bases lying between them. The CDR3 is CASSYEGGGYNEQFF. For the CDR3, the DNA is TGTGCCAGCAGTTACGAGGGAGGGGGTTACAATGAGCAGTTCTTC.

The chain uses TRBV2 and TRBJ2-5; tentative D call: TRBD1 (6 bases). V lost 8 bases and J 5 bases, leaving 15 bases between the germline ends. The CDR3 runs 13 residues. The germline V gene has CDR1 SNHLY and CDR2 FYNNEI. The chain's CDR3 is CASSRTGLETQYF. CDR3 nucleotides: TGTGCCAGCTCAAGAACAGGGTTGGAGACCCAGTACTTC.

The chain combines TRBV5-1 with TRBJ2-3, with D perhaps TRBD1 (5 bases). The V gene lost 2 bases and the J gene lost 3 bases, with 10 bases spanning the gap. This CDR3 contains 14 residues. Germline CDR1 reads SGHRS; CDR2 reads YFSETQ. CDR3 sequence: CASSLEGVTDTQYF. The CDR3, as DNA: TGCGCCAGCAGCTTAGAAGGGGTAACAGATACGCAGTATTTT.

Remarks on this clone: The same CDR3 can be traced to other DNA sequences in this sample. The V gene is TRBV5-1, the J gene TRBJ2-2; D gene ambiguous. Germline CDR1 reads SGHRS; CDR2 reads YFSETQ. With 1 base removed from V and 6 bases from J, the gap between germline ends came to 10 bases. The CDR3 covers 14 residues. The CDR3 coding sequence is TGCGCCAGCAGCTTGTCCCTCTCAGCCGGGGAGCTGTTTTTT. Its protein product is CASSLSLSAGELFF.

The genes are TRBV19 and TRBJ2-6, with D perhaps being TRBD1 or TRBD2 (7 bases each). Trimming shortened V by 1 base and J by 1 base, and 14 bases separated the two germline ends. Germline values: CDR1 LNHDA, CDR2 SQIVND (reference sequence). The CDR3 length is 18 residues. CDR3 region: CASSIAQGGGSGANVLTF. DNA for the CDR3: TGTGCCAGTAGTATAGCCCAGGGGGGAGGGTCTGGGGCCAACGTCCTGACTTTC.

This clone was seen only once. The chain has TRBV28 and TRBJ2-1; D not resolved. Germline CDR1 reads MDHEN; CDR2 reads SYDVKM. The CDR3 contains 14 residues. V lost 7 bases, J lost 5 bases, and 15 bases lay in between. CDR3 DNA sequence: TGTGCCAGCACACCAGGAGCACCACACAATGAGCAGTTCTTC. It specifies CASTPGAPHNEQFF.

This chain joins TRBV5-6 and TRBJ1-5; D may be TRBD1 (6 bases). With 4 bases removed from V and 8 bases from J, the gap between germline ends came to 28 bases. The CDR3 covers 18 residues. The V gene's germline CDR1 is SGHDT and CDR2 YYEEEE. The CDR3 bases are TGTGCCAGCAGCACACTGCTTAAGGGGAGGGGGTCAATTGAGCCCCAGCATTTT. The encoded protein is CASSTLLKGRGSIEPQHF.

This chain links TRBV7-6 with TRBJ2-2; 8 bases agree with TRBD2. V shed 5 bases, J shed 1 base, and the junction held 12 bases outside the gene matches. CDR1 is SGHVS, CDR2 FNYEAQ, per germline. The CDR3 is 18 residues long. CDR3 amino acids: CASSAPALLAGNTGELFF. The CDR3, as DNA: TGTGCCAGCAGCGCCCCGGCCCTTCTAGCGGGGAACACCGGGGAGCTGTTTTTT.

The chain recombines TRBV30 with TRBJ1-1; D possibly corresponds to TRBD1 (5 bases). There are 12 residues in the CDR3. The V gene's germline CDR1 is GTSNPN and CDR2 SVGIG (reference sequence). This CDR3 reads CAIGGMNTEAFF. In DNA form, the CDR3 reads TGTGCTATCGGGGGGATGAACACTGAAGCTTTCTTT. Variable domain in full (rest from reference TRBV30 and TRBJ1-1): SQTIHQWPATLVQPVGSPLSLECTVEGTSNPNLYWYRQAAGRGLQLLFYSVGIGQISSEVPQNLSASRPQDRQFILSSKKLLLSDSGFYLCAIGGMNTEAFFGQGTRLTVV.

The V gene is TRBV30, the J gene TRBJ2-1; D call uncertain. CDR1 and CDR2 from the germline V gene are GTSNPN and SVGIG (reference sequence). Trimming removed 0 bases at V and 8 bases at J, with 11 bases between. The CDR3 spans 13 residues. In DNA form, the CDR3 reads TGTGCCTGGAGTGTTCAGAGCTGGGATGAGCAGTTCTTC. Residues: CAWSVQSWDEQFF.

This clone appeared once. The chain combines TRBV7-2 with TRBJ2-1, with 10 positions matching TRBD2. CDR1 is SGHTA, CDR2 FQGNSA, per germline. This CDR3 comprises 17 residues. J gave up 0 bases and V 1 base, and 3 bases lay outside the gene matches. The CDR3 DNA is TGTGCCAGCAGCTTAGATTCTAGCGGGAGCTCCTACAATGAGCAGTTCTTC. Amino acids: CASSLDSSGSSYNEQFF.

As regards this clone: At the DNA level, this CDR3 is encoded by other sequences in the same sample as well. This rearrangement joins TRBV6-1 to TRBJ2-1; TRBD2 aligns across 10 bases. Germline CDR1 is MNHNS and CDR2 is SASEGT. This CDR3 contains 15 residues. Germline trimming cut 4 bases from V and 4 bases from J; bases unmatched to any gene: 4. Here the CDR3 DNA reads TGTGCCAGCAGTGCCCTAGCGGGAGCATACAATGAGCAGTTCTTC. This sequence encodes CASSALAGAYNEQFF.

The chain combines TRBV7-6 with TRBJ1-1; 7 positions agree with TRBD1. This CDR3 contains 14 residues. Germline V gene data show CDR1 as SGHVS and CDR2 as FNYEAQ. The trim removed 5 bases at V and 4 bases at J, leaving 7 bases unmatched. CDR3 amino acids: CASSRRQGGTEAFF. CDR3 sequence (DNA): TGTGCCAGCAGCCGACGACAGGGTGGCACTGAAGCTTTCTTT.

V and J are TRBV6-6 and TRBJ1-2; D gene ambiguous. The CDR3 has 12 residues. The V gene lost 8 bases and the J gene lost 6 bases, with 13 bases spanning the gap. Germline CDR1 MNHNY, CDR2 SVGAGI (reference sequence). The CDR3 spells CASSLVGNGYTF. Written as DNA, the CDR3 is TGTGCCAGCTCATTAGTAGGGAATGGCTACACCTTC.

The chain carries TRBV5-1 and TRBJ2-3, with D unresolved. CDR1 and CDR2 (germline): SGHRS, YFSETQ. The V and J ends lost 3 bases and 0 bases respectively, with 14 bases between them. CDR3 length equals 16 residues. CDR3 nucleotides: TGCGCCAGCAGCTCTTGGACCGGTGGGAGCACAGATACGCAGTATTTT. Protein: CASSSWTGGSTDTQYF.

The chain recombines TRBV5-1 with TRBJ2-2; a possible D gene is TRBD2 (6 bases). CDR1 and CDR2 (germline): SGHRS, YFSETQ. Trimming removed 0 bases from V and 6 bases from J, with 18 bases in between. This CDR3 region has 17 residues. The CDR3 nucleotides read TGCGCCAGCAGCTTGGGGCGGGATTGGAATCTTCCCGGGGAGCTGTTTTTT. Translated, it gives CASSLGRDWNLPGELFF.

The genes are TRBV11-2 and TRBJ2-1, with 12 bases fitting TRBD2. This CDR3 is built from 17 residues. Looked up from germline, CDR1 is SGHAT and CDR2 is FQNNGV. Trimming cost V 2 bases and J 7 bases; bases outside gene matches: 9. DNA for the CDR3: TGTGCCAGCAGCTTAAACTTAGGACTAGCGGGATGGAATGAGCAGTTCTTC. It codes for CASSLNLGLAGWNEQFF.

The rearrangement uses TRBV4-1 and TRBJ2-1, with 7 nucleotides matching TRBD1. The germline V gene encodes CDR1 MGHRA and CDR2 YSYEKL. J gave up 6 bases and V 3 bases, and 5 bases lay outside the gene matches. There are 14 residues in the CDR3. This CDR3 reads CASSQEDRANEQFF. The DNA for the CDR3 is TGCGCCAGCAGCCAGGAAGACAGGGCCAATGAGCAGTTCTTC.

The chain joins TRBV5-1 to TRBJ2-7; TRBD2 matches at 9 bases. Trimming cost V 1 base and J 3 bases; bases outside gene matches: 11. The CDR3 has 17 residues. Germline V lookup: CDR1 SGHRS, CDR2 YFSETQ. Written as DNA, the CDR3 is TGCGCCAGCAGCTTGATGGGCGGGAGGGCCGGTATCTACGAGCAGTACTTC. It codes for CASSLMGGRAGIYEQYF.

The chain combines TRBV18 with TRBJ2-7; 9 bases match TRBD2. Germline V gene lookup returns CDR1 KGHSH and CDR2 LQKENI. V shed 3 bases and J 9 bases; nucleotides not matched to a gene: 12. The CDR3 sequence is 15 residues long. This CDR3 reads CASSPEAGGSGGQYF. CDR3 nucleotide sequence: TGTGCCAGCTCACCCGAAGCGGGAGGCTCTGGTGGGCAGTACTTC.

The chain joins TRBV18 to TRBJ2-3; 13 positions agree with TRBD2. The J segment lost 3 bases and the V segment lost 3 bases, leaving 3 bases of the junction unmatched. The germline CDR1 and CDR2 sequences are KGHSH and LQKENI. There are 16 residues in the CDR3. The CDR3 DNA follows: TGTGCCAGCTCACCCCGGACTAGCGGGGGAACAGATACGCAGTATTTT. It is translated as CASSPRTSGGTDTQYF.

This rearrangement joins TRBV7-3 to TRBJ2-3, with 8 positions matching TRBD2. With V trimmed by 5 bases and J by 5 bases, 15 bases remained unmatched. The CDR3 totals 17 residues. Germline V gives CDR1 SGHTA, CDR2 FQGTGA. For the CDR3, the DNA is TGTGCCAGCAGCCCCGTTCCAGCGGGAGAGGGGGGAGATACGCAGTATTTT. Encoded protein: CASSPVPAGEGGDTQYF.

V usage is TRBV10-3 and J usage is TRBJ2-1, with 9 bases matching TRBD2. The V gene's germline CDR1 is ENHRY and CDR2 SYGVKD. With 7 bases clipped from V and 1 base from J, the junction kept 8 bases outside the gene matches. This CDR3 is 16 amino acids long. The CDR3 loop is CAINYIAGESYNEQFF. DNA for the CDR3: TGTGCCATCAACTATATAGCGGGAGAATCCTACAATGAGCAGTTCTTC.

V is TRBV5-1 and J is TRBJ1-1; TRBD1 might be the D (6 bases). This CDR3 comprises 13 residues. The germline V gene has CDR1 SGHRS and CDR2 YFSETQ. V was trimmed by 2 bases and J by 12 bases, leaving 17 bases between them. The DNA for the CDR3 is TGCGCCAGCAGCTTCCCGGACAGCGGAGGGACTTTCTTT. Protein sequence: CASSFPDSGGTFF.

The V and J genes are TRBV28 and TRBJ1-2, with TRBD1 as a possible D gene (6 bases). The germline V gene has CDR1 MDHEN and CDR2 SYDVKM. V lost 4 bases, J lost 4 bases, and 13 bases lay in between. The CDR3 contains 14 residues. CDR3 nucleotides: TGTGCCAGCAGTTGGGGACACGGAGGCTATGGCTACACCTTC. Its protein product is CASSWGHGGYGYTF.

The chain combines TRBV9 with TRBJ2-7; D gene ambiguous. Trimming pared 4 bases from V and 0 bases from J, leaving 11 bases between. Germline CDR1 and CDR2: SGDLS and YYNGEE. The CDR3 is 14 residues long. CDR3 amino acids: CASSPLRSSYEQYF. CDR3 nucleotide sequence: TGTGCCAGCAGCCCTCTACGGAGCTCCTACGAGCAGTACTTC.

The chain employs TRBV5-6 and TRBJ2-1, with 7 bases aligning to TRBD2. CDR1 is SGHDT and CDR2 is YYEEEE in the germline V gene. V lost 3 bases to trimming and J lost 2 bases; unmatched junction nucleotides: 2. The CDR3 contains 14 residues. In DNA, the CDR3 is TGTGCCAGCAGCTACGGACTAGCCTACAATGAGCAGTTCTTC. Its protein product is CASSYGLAYNEQFF.

The rearrangement uses TRBV5-1 and TRBJ1-3; unclear D gene. Trimming removed 4 bases at V and 2 bases at J, with 19 bases between. The CDR3 sequence is 17 residues long. Germline V gene data show CDR1 as SGHRS and CDR2 as YFSETQ. CDR3 sequence: CASSAEGRWSTGNTIYF. CDR3 DNA sequence: TGCGCCAGCAGCGCCGAAGGACGGTGGAGCACTGGAAACACCATATATTTT. Variable domain in full (rest from reference TRBV5-1 and TRBJ1-3): KAGVTQTPRYLIKTRGQQVTLSCSPISGHRSVSWYQQTPGQGLQFLFEYFSETQRNKGNFPGRFSGRQFSNSRSEMNVSTLELGDSALYLCASSAEGRWSTGNTIYFGEGSWLTVV.